This TCR beta chain derives from a study of T cell repertoires in ileal Crohn's disease. In the study overall: At surgery, 35% to 40% of patients smoked, with median disease duration 7.9 years. Study-wide results and limits: Compared with CD4 T cells, sorted CD8 cells carried more expanded clones. Active smokers at surgery had more clonal expansions than non-smokers. Clonality above 26.8% at surgery always came with endoscopic recurrence.

The table came from immunoSEQ multiplex PCR; TCRdb's copy has only in-frame clones and leaves some out. The repertoire holds some 14,000 clones, with roughly four fifths as singletons. About this clone: The target antigen is unknown.

The germline CDR1 and CDR2 sequences are SGHTA and FQGNSA. CDR3 length equals 13 residues. Between the trimmed V and J ends, which lost 5 bases and 5 bases, there was a span of 10 bases. The genes are TRBV7-2 and TRBJ2-1, with a possible D match to TRBD1 (6 bases). The specimen sequenced was ileal tissue. This receptor was taken from an adult with Crohn's disease. CDR3 protein: CASSVGQNNEQFF. The CDR3 nucleotides are TGTGCCAGCAGCGTAGGACAGAACAATGAGCAGTTCTTC.